A single sample gave rise to the 3 T cell receptor beta chains below, sequenced in a study of shared clonotypes between healthy human individuals. TCRdb keeps only in-frame clones here, not all; method: immunoSEQ multiplex PCR. The profile shows a few million clones, 93% of them singletons. The sequenced material came from naive CD4+ T cells from PBMCs. Noted subset: CD45RA+ positively selected. These receptors came from a young man in good health. Some clones in this sample may be carry-over from other donors' samples.

The chain has TRBV5-4 and TRBJ2-1; 12 bases agree with TRBD2. The CDR3 loop spans 15 amino acids. Germline lookup yields CDR1 SGHNT and CDR2 YYREEE (reference sequence). Trimming cost V 3 bases and J 7 bases; bases outside gene matches: 5. In nucleotides, the CDR3 is TGTGCCAGCAGCTCGGGGGGGACTAGCGGGAATGAGCAGTTCTTC. It yields the protein CASSSGGTSGNEQFF.

This rearrangement joins TRBV4-1 to TRBJ1-5, with D maybe TRBD1 (6 bases). This CDR3 has 16 residues. Trimming removed 0 bases at V and 6 bases at J, with 15 bases between. Germline-derived CDR1 and CDR2 are MGHRA and YSYEKL. The CDR3 DNA reads TGCGCCAGCAGCCAAGATCAAACAGGGTTCGTTCAGCCCCAGCATTTT. Protein: CASSQDQTGFVQPQHF.

This clone was counted a single time. The chain joins TRBV6-5 to TRBJ2-2; D uncertain. The ends were cut back, 6 bases at V and 1 base at J, with 9 bases in the middle. CDR1 MNHEY and CDR2 SVGAGI come from the germline V gene. This CDR3 is 14 amino acids long. CDR3 protein: CASSRVRNTGELFF. CDR3 nucleotides: TGTGCCAGCAGCCGGGTACGGAACACCGGGGAGCTGTTTTTT.